These T cell receptor beta chains were read from a single sample in a study of OX40 agonist ivuxolimab in advanced cancers. The method was immunoSEQ multiplex PCR; TCRdb's version includes in-frame clones alone and lacks a portion of them. The sample lists 75,000 to 85,000 clones, over 75% occurring once. This specimen consisted of CD4+ or CD8+ T cells sorted from blood, obtained in a trial of the OX40 agonist ivuxolimab. These TCRs come from an adult with an advanced solid tumor such as melanoma, head and neck, liver or kidney cancer. Both conserved end residues are part of each CDR3. The order of the fields is clone size, V gene, CDR3 length, D gene, J gene, CDR3 DNA, CDR3 protein. D genes are given only for firm matches. The size entry is marked missing in some rows and otherwise reads once, few, many or a size class.

clone_size: -; v_call: TRBV19; cdr3_length: 15; d_call: -; j_call: TRBJ2-2; cdr3_nt: TGTGCCAGTAGTATGGGGGTTGGGTACACCGGGGAGCTGTTTTTT; cdr3_aa: CASSMGVGYTGELFF
clone_size: -; v_call: TRBV5-5; cdr3_length: 15; d_call: TRBD1; j_call: TRBJ1-5; cdr3_nt: TGTGCCAGCAGCTCGGACAGGGGGGGCAATCAGCCCCAGCATTTT; cdr3_aa: CASSSDRGGNQPQHF
clone_size: few; v_call: TRBV14; cdr3_length: 14; d_call: -; j_call: TRBJ2-2; cdr3_nt: TGTGCCAGCAGGGAACAGGTGAACACCGGGGAGCTGTTTTTT; cdr3_aa: CASREQVNTGELFF
clone_size: -; v_call: TRBV7-9; cdr3_length: 18; d_call: TRBD2; j_call: TRBJ2-7; cdr3_nt: TGTGCCAGCAGCTTGGGACTAGCGGGAGGGCCTCGAACCTACGAGCAGTACTTC; cdr3_aa: CASSLGLAGGPRTYEQYF
clone_size: -; v_call: TRBV27; cdr3_length: 13; d_call: -; j_call: TRBJ2-7; cdr3_nt: TGTGCCAGCAGGGATAGACGGAACTACGAGCAGTACTTC; cdr3_aa: CASRDRRNYEQYF
clone_size: -; v_call: TRBV19; cdr3_length: 15; d_call: TRBD1; j_call: TRBJ2-1; cdr3_nt: TGTGCCAGTAGTTCCTGGACAGGGGTGGGTAATGAGCAGTTCTTC; cdr3_aa: CASSSWTGVGNEQFF
clone_size: -; v_call: TRBV6-1; cdr3_length: 13; d_call: TRBD1; j_call: TRBJ1-1; cdr3_nt: TGTGCCAGCAGTGAAATCAGGGGGACTGAAGCTTTCTTT; cdr3_aa: CASSEIRGTEAFF
clone_size: -; v_call: TRBV5-1; cdr3_length: 14; d_call: TRBD2; j_call: TRBJ2-3; cdr3_nt: TGCGCCAGCACCTTAGCGGGATATAGAGATACGCAGTATTTT; cdr3_aa: CASTLAGYRDTQYF
clone_size: -; v_call: TRBV19; cdr3_length: 12; d_call: -; j_call: TRBJ1-1; cdr3_nt: TGTGCCAGTAGTGAACTCTACACTGAAGCTTTCTTT; cdr3_aa: CASSELYTEAFF
clone_size: -; v_call: TRBV6-5; cdr3_length: 14; d_call: TRBD2; j_call: TRBJ2-4; cdr3_nt: TGTGCCAGCAGGCCAGGACTAGCCGAAAACATTCAGTACTTC; cdr3_aa: CASRPGLAENIQYF
clone_size: -; v_call: TRBV6-1; cdr3_length: 16; d_call: -; j_call: TRBJ1-3; cdr3_nt: TGTGCCAGCAGTGAAGCTAGAGGGTCGTACGGAAACACCATATATTTT; cdr3_aa: CASSEARGSYGNTIYF
clone_size: -; v_call: TRBV10-3; cdr3_length: 12; d_call: -; j_call: TRBJ2-3; cdr3_nt: TGTGCCAACGCTGACAACACAGATACGCAGTATTTT; cdr3_aa: CANADNTDTQYF
clone_size: -; v_call: TRBV11-3; cdr3_length: 14; d_call: -; j_call: TRBJ2-7; cdr3_nt: TGTGCCAGCACCCGGGACGCAGGGGCAGGGGAGCAGTACTTC; cdr3_aa: CASTRDAGAGEQYF
clone_size: -; v_call: TRBV6-6; cdr3_length: 15; d_call: -; j_call: TRBJ2-3; cdr3_nt: TGTGCCAGCAGTTTGGGGGGCACTAGCACAGATACGCAGTATTTT; cdr3_aa: CASSLGGTSTDTQYF
clone_size: -; v_call: TRBV4-2; cdr3_length: 17; d_call: TRBD2; j_call: TRBJ2-2; cdr3_nt: TGTGCCAGCAGCCCGCAGCCGAGCGGGGGGGACACCGGGGAGCTGTTTTTT; cdr3_aa: CASSPQPSGGDTGELFF
clone_size: -; v_call: TRBV19; cdr3_length: 15; d_call: -; j_call: TRBJ1-2; cdr3_nt: TGTGCCAGTAGTATCCCTCCGGACAGATCCTCTGGCTACACCTTC; cdr3_aa: CASSIPPDRSSGYTF
clone_size: -; v_call: TRBV18; cdr3_length: 18; d_call: TRBD2; j_call: TRBJ2-3; cdr3_nt: TGTGCCAGCTCACCAAATCGACTAGCGGGAGCCATGGCAGATACGCAGTATTTT; cdr3_aa: CASSPNRLAGAMADTQYF
clone_size: few; v_call: TRBV27; cdr3_length: 13; d_call: -; j_call: TRBJ1-4; cdr3_nt: TGTGCCAGCAGTCCGACAGTTAATGAAAAACTGTTTTTT; cdr3_aa: CASSPTVNEKLFF
clone_size: -; v_call: TRBV28; cdr3_length: 15; d_call: -; j_call: TRBJ1-2; cdr3_nt: TGTGCCAGCAGACCCGGGACTCAAATAAACTATGGCTACACCTTC; cdr3_aa: CASRPGTQINYGYTF
clone_size: few; v_call: TRBV11-2; cdr3_length: 15; d_call: TRBD1; j_call: TRBJ1-2; cdr3_nt: TGTGCCAGCAGCACAGACAGGGGGACTGGCTATGGCTACACCTTC; cdr3_aa: CASSTDRGTGYGYTF
clone_size: once; v_call: TRBV7-2; cdr3_length: 15; d_call: TRBD2; j_call: TRBJ2-1; cdr3_nt: TGTGCCAGCAGACCCGGGGGGGAGCCCTACAATGAGCAGTTCTTC; cdr3_aa: CASRPGGEPYNEQFF
clone_size: -; v_call: TRBV2; cdr3_length: 12; d_call: -; j_call: TRBJ1-2; cdr3_nt: TGTGCCAGCAGTGTGGGGCCCAGGGGCTACACCTTC; cdr3_aa: CASSVGPRGYTF
clone_size: -; v_call: TRBV11-2; cdr3_length: 16; d_call: -; j_call: TRBJ2-2; cdr3_nt: TGTGCCAGCAGCTTAGGGGGGACGGGAAGGAGCGGGGAGCTGTTTTTT; cdr3_aa: CASSLGGTGRSGELFF
clone_size: -; v_call: TRBV2; cdr3_length: 13; d_call: -; j_call: TRBJ2-5; cdr3_nt: TGTGCCAGCAGTAGGGGGTTACGAGAGACCCAGTACTTC; cdr3_aa: CASSRGLRETQYF
clone_size: few; v_call: TRBV7-9; cdr3_length: 15; d_call: -; j_call: TRBJ1-1; cdr3_nt: TGTGCCAGCAGCCCAGGAGGCGGGCAAAACACTGAAGCTTTCTTT; cdr3_aa: CASSPGGGQNTEAFF
clone_size: once; v_call: TRBV6-1; cdr3_length: 12; d_call: -; j_call: TRBJ1-2; cdr3_nt: TGTGCCAGCTGGGCGGGCGCCTATGGCTACACCTTC; cdr3_aa: CASWAGAYGYTF